Each of the 3 T cell receptor beta chains below was sequenced from the same sample in a study of regulatory T cells in long-lasting Graves disease. The time point was: newly diagnosed GD, antithyroid drugs for less than 3 months. PBMC RNA served as the TCR library source. Both iRepertoire HTBI primers and Arm-PCR of CDR3 regions were used to build the TCR beta libraries. TCRdb passed the multiplex PCR reads through MiXCR, listing each CDR3 protein once. The table has some 450,000 distinct CDR3 sequences, roughly 15% seen once. This same sample was also taken into another study, of T cells in Graves' hyperthyroidism and ophthalmopathy.

This material consisted of peripheral blood mononuclear cells (PBMCs), taken at new diagnosis, from a patient treated with antithyroid drugs. The receptors were sampled from a woman in her 30s with Graves disease.

This clonotype was seen a handful of times. CDR3 loop: CASRVGSSGNTIYF. The CDR3 bases are TGTGCCAGTCGTGTCGGGTCTTCTGGAAACACCATATATTTT. The chain couples TRBV19 to TRBJ1-3; D gene uncertain. The CDR3 contains 14 residues. V gave up 8 bases and J gave up 1 base, with 12 bases separating them. Germline V gene data show CDR1 as LNHDA and CDR2 as SQIVND (reference sequence).

This clonotype has a count of ten or more. J is TRBJ2-1 and V is TRBV27, with D maybe TRBD2 (6 bases). The CDR3 consists of 13 residues. Germline assignment: CDR1 MNHEY and CDR2 SMNVEV (reference sequence). V was trimmed by 4 bases and J by 5 bases, leaving 9 bases between them. In DNA form, the CDR3 reads TGTGCCAGCAGTTCATGGGGGGACAATGAGCAGTTCTTC. Protein sequence: CASSSWGDNEQFF.

Many counts were recorded for this clonotype. The CDR3 here is CASSSGHRREAFF. In nucleotides, the CDR3 is TGTGCCAGCAGTTCGGGGCACCGGAGGGAAGCTTTCTTT. This sequence joins TRBV6-5 and TRBJ1-1; maybe TRBD1 (5 bases). V lost 4 bases and J 8 bases, leaving 14 bases between the germline ends. The CDR3 length is 13 residues. Germline loops: CDR1 MNHEY, CDR2 SVGAGI.